Below, 19 T cell receptor beta chains from the same sample are listed, as sequenced in a study of blood T cell repertoires in COVID-19. Sequenced by immunoSEQ multiplex PCR; TCRdb stores in-frame clones only, minus some. The sample contains about 160,000 clones, 87% of which appear only once. The sample was peripheral blood. These receptors originate from a woman between 65 and 79 years old with COVID-19, enrolled during active disease.

The gene calls are TRBV30 and TRBJ1-6, with D possibly matching TRBD1 (5 bases). Trimming removed 3 bases at V and 5 bases at J, with 11 bases between. The CDR3 contains 14 residues. From germline, CDR1 is GTSNPN and CDR2 SVGIG (reference sequence). As DNA, the CDR3 is TGTGCCTGGAGCAAGGACAACAATAATTCACCCCTCCACTTT. Translation gives CAWSKDNNNSPLHF.

CDR3 bases: TGTGCCAGCAGCTTAGGCTGGACTAGCGGGAACGGGGGACGCGAGCAGTACTTC. Its translation: CASSLGWTSGNGGREQYF. The chain recombines TRBV13 with TRBJ2-7; 12 bases are shared with TRBD2. The CDR3 totals 18 residues. Germline CDR1 and CDR2: PRHDT and FYEKMQ (reference sequence). After removal of 0 bases from V and 6 bases from J, the junction contained 12 bases not matched to a gene.

The chain recombines TRBV21-1 with TRBJ2-5; the DNA was not used to check the table's D call, TRBD1. TRBV21-1 is a recognized pseudogene. This CDR3 is 14 amino acids long. The CDR3 protein is CASSPRQGQETQYF. For the CDR3, the DNA is TGTGCCAGCAGCCCACGACAGGGCCAAGAGACCCAGTACTTC.

This clone has only a few counts. The CDR3 spells CASSPVLLYGYTF. Here the CDR3 DNA reads TGTGCCAGCTCACCAGTACTGCTCTATGGCTACACCTTC. This chain connects TRBV18 to TRBJ1-2; no clear D. V shed 2 bases and J shed 4 bases, with 8 bases lying between them. Germline assignment: CDR1 KGHSH and CDR2 LQKENI. The CDR3 sequence is 13 residues long.

This chain connects TRBV19 to TRBJ1-5, with D tentatively TRBD1 (5 bases). V lost 1 base and J 6 bases, leaving 13 bases between the germline ends. The CDR3 length is 15 residues. In germline, CDR1 is LNHDA, CDR2 SQIVND (reference sequence). Here the CDR3 DNA reads TGTGCCAGTAGTATAGGCGCAAGGGGCAGTCAGCCCCAGCATTTT. Translation gives CASSIGARGSQPQHF.

The chain couples TRBV28 to TRBJ1-4; TRBD1 matches at 7 bases. The CDR3 length is 15 residues. V lost 6 bases and J lost 5; bases outside the gene matches: 9. Germline assignment: CDR1 MDHEN and CDR2 SYDVKM. The CDR3 DNA is TGTGCCAGCAGGGAAACAGGGGCGGGGAATGAAAAACTGTTTTTT. Translating it yields CASRETGAGNEKLFF. Full variable domain (missing parts from reference TRBV28 and TRBJ1-4): DVKVTQSSRYLVKRTGEKVFLECVQDMDHENMFWYRQDPGLGLRLIYFSYDVKMKEKGDIPEGYSVSREKKERFSLILESASTNQTSMYLCASRETGAGNEKLFFGSGTQLSVL.

This clone showed up just a few times. The chain joins TRBV27 to TRBJ1-4; 9 nucleotides agree with TRBD1. V lost 2 bases to trimming and J lost 7 bases; unmatched junction nucleotides: 5. This CDR3 spans 15 amino acids. Germline V lookup: CDR1 MNHEY, CDR2 SMNVEV (reference sequence). CDR3 sequence reads: CASSLEGQGFEKLFF. As DNA, the CDR3 is TGTGCCAGCAGTTTAGAGGGACAGGGCTTTGAAAAACTGTTTTTT. The variable domain in full, completed from reference TRBV27 and TRBJ1-4, reads EAQVTQNPRYLITVTGKKLTVTCSQNMNHEYMSWYRQDPGLGLRQIYYSMNVEVTDKGDVPEGYKVSRKEKRNFPLILESPSPNQTSLYFCASSLEGQGFEKLFFGSGTQLSVL.

This chain uses TRBV5-4 with TRBJ2-5; 16 positions agree with TRBD2. V trimming: 4 bases; J trimming: 3 bases; junction bases outside the gene matches: 3. Germline V gene sequence: CDR1 SGHNT, CDR2 YYREEE (reference sequence). The CDR3 has 16 residues. In DNA form, the CDR3 reads TGTGCCAGCAGCCCGGGACTAGCGGGGGGGGAAGAGACCCAGTACTTC. It is translated as CASSPGLAGGEETQYF.

This sequence joins TRBV28 and TRBJ2-3, with D perhaps TRBD2 (7 bases). Germline V gives CDR1 MDHEN, CDR2 SYDVKM. Deletions cut 3 bases from V and 6 bases from J, with 16 bases between. The CDR3 consists of 15 residues. The CDR3 sequence is CASSLGGARRDTQYF. CDR3 nucleotide sequence: TGTGCCAGCAGTTTGGGGGGGGCCCGAAGGGATACGCAGTATTTT.

J is TRBJ1-1 and V is TRBV19, with D maybe TRBD1 (5 bases). This CDR3 is 15 amino acids long. Trimming took 3 bases from V and 0 from J, leaving 11 bases between them. Germline loops: CDR1 LNHDA, CDR2 SQIVND (reference sequence). This CDR3 reads CASSIPMGLNTEAFF. The CDR3 nucleotides are TGTGCCAGTAGTATCCCAATGGGGCTGAACACTGAAGCTTTCTTT.

The J gene is TRBJ1-1, the V gene TRBV15; no clear D. CDR3 size: 13 residues. Germline CDR1 reads LNHNV; CDR2 reads YYDKDF (reference sequence). Trimming stripped 0 bases from V and 8 bases from J, with 10 bases between. The CDR3 loop reads CATSRDRTGEAFF. CDR3 DNA: TGTGCCACCAGCAGAGATCGTACGGGGGAAGCTTTCTTT. The entire variable domain, with the rest obtained from reference TRBV15 and TRBJ1-1, is as follows: DAMVIQNPRYQVTQFGKPVTLSCSQTLNHNVMYWYQQKSSQAPKLLFHYYDKDFNNEADTPDNFQSRRPNTSFCFLDIRSPGLGDTAMYLCATSRDRTGEAFFGQGTRLTVV.

The rearrangement links TRBV28 to TRBJ2-1, with 10 bases fitting TRBD2. This CDR3 region has 14 residues. The germline CDR1 and CDR2 sequences are MDHEN and SYDVKM. Trimming cost V 5 bases and J 5 bases; bases outside gene matches: 3. CDR3 loop: CASSELAGNNEQFF. The CDR3 nucleotides read TGTGCCAGCAGTGAACTAGCGGGGAACAATGAGCAGTTCTTC.

This clone has only one observation. The V and J genes are TRBV29-1 and TRBJ2-7, with a weak D call TRBD1 (5 bases). Trimming took off 7 bases at V and 0 bases at J, with 16 bases between the two ends. The length of the CDR3 is 14 residues. CDR1 and CDR2 from the germline V gene are SQVTM and ANQGSEA. CDR3 DNA sequence: TGCAGCGCTGTTTCAGGGCTTGGCTCCTACGAGCAGTACTTC. Amino acid sequence: CSAVSGLGSYEQYF.

The J gene is TRBJ1-1, the V gene TRBV19; 7 nucleotides line up with TRBD1. The CDR3 runs 17 residues. V dropped 6 bases and J dropped 1; count of bases not matched to a gene: 14. Germline-derived CDR1 and CDR2 are LNHDA and SQIVND (reference sequence). CDR3 bases: TGTGCCAGTAGCCGGAATCTGATACAGGGGCGGAACACTGAAGCTTTCTTT. The encoded protein is CASSRNLIQGRNTEAFF.

The chain combines TRBV9 with TRBJ1-1, with TRBD1 matching 9 bases. The CDR3 consists of 15 residues. The germline gives CDR1 SGDLS, CDR2 YYNGEE. J gave up 5 bases and V 3 bases, and 8 bases lay outside the gene matches. The CDR3 here is CASSADSGQGTEAFF. The CDR3 bases are TGTGCCAGCAGCGCGGACTCGGGACAGGGTACTGAAGCTTTCTTT.

The J gene is TRBJ2-3, the V gene TRBV6-6; D might be TRBD2 (5 bases). V was shortened by 6 bases and J by 4 bases, with 20 bases between the two germline ends. This CDR3 is 16 amino acids long. The germline V gene has CDR1 MNHNY and CDR2 SVGAGI (reference sequence). CDR3 in amino acids: CASSSQGPEGPDTQYF. CDR3 nucleotides: TGTGCCAGCAGCTCACAAGGGCCAGAGGGTCCAGATACGCAGTATTTT.

This sequence joins TRBV15 and TRBJ2-1, with 8 bases that match TRBD2. The CDR3 extends over 19 amino acids. The V and J ends lost 3 bases and 0 bases, in that order; junction bases with no gene match: 13. Germline lookup yields CDR1 LNHNV and CDR2 YYDKDF (reference sequence). Written as DNA, the CDR3 is TGTGCCACCAGCAGGGTCTACCGGGGGGGGCCCCCCTCCTACAATGAGCAGTTCTTC. Translation: CATSRVYRGGPPSYNEQFF.

This clone was detected a few times. The rearrangement uses TRBV10-2 and TRBJ1-2, with TRBD1 identical over 10 bases. The CDR3 covers 14 residues. The V gene end was trimmed by 5 bases and the J gene end by 8 bases; junction bases not matched to a gene: 8. Germline CDR1 reads WSHSY; CDR2 reads SAAADI. The CDR3 DNA reads TGCGCCAGCAGTCCCGGGACAGGGGTAGGCGGCTACACCTTC. Its protein product is CASSPGTGVGGYTF.

J is TRBJ2-7 and V is TRBV5-8; D is perhaps TRBD2 (5 bases). Trimming cost V 0 bases and J 9 bases, with 19 bases left between them. This CDR3 contains 15 residues. Germline CDR1 reads SGHTS; CDR2 reads YDEGEE. The CDR3 sequence is CASSLGRAPAGWQYF. CDR3 in DNA: TGTGCCAGCAGCTTGGGAAGGGCACCCGCGGGCTGGCAGTACTTC.